This TCR beta chain was recovered during a study of blood T cell repertoires in COVID-19. In the original workflow: Reference gene primers were amplified, and this amplification served to estimate nucleated cell counts. Clones were read by immunoSEQ multiplex PCR, and TCRdb kept only the in-frame ones, dropping some. V and J calls and clone size are given by that table; D and trimming were obtained from the DNA. This table holds 140,000 to 150,000 clones, about nine tenths found once. Participants were aged roughly 18 to 89 years, lived in roughly 23 US areas, and enrolled virtually. Allocation to cohorts depended on clinical history reported by the participants. Symptom resolution, clearance, or two negative PCRs marked the recovered donors of Cohort 3. Germline values: CDR1 MNHEY, CDR2 SVGAGI. V shed 10 bases, J shed 7 bases, and the junction held 9 bases outside the gene matches. The CDR3 covers 14 residues.

The gene calls are TRBV6-5 and TRBJ1-6, with 8 bases aligning to TRBD1. The TCR sequence derives from a man over 45 who had recovered from COVID-19. The sample was PBMCs or T cells enriched from blood (not recorded which). The CDR3 here is CATNTRDRNSPLHF. CDR3 in DNA: TGTGCCACCAACACCCGGGACAGGAATTCACCCCTCCACTTT.